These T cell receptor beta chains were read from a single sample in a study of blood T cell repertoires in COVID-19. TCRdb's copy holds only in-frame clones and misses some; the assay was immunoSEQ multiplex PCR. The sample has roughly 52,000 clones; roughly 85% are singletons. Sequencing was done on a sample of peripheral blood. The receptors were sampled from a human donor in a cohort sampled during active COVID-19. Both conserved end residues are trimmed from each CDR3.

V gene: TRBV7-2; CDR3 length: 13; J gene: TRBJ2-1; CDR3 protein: ASSSSGSGYNEQF
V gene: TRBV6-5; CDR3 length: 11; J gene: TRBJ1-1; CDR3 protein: ASRLGVVTEAF
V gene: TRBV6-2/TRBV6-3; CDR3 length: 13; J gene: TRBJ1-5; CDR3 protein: ASSYSEGFGQPQH
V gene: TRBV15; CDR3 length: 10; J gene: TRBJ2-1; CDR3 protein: ATSPGYNEQF
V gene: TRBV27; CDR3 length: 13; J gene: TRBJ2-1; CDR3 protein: ASSFRREGNNEQF
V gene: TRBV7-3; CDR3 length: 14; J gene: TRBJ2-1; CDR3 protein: ASSSMLGGTSGEQF
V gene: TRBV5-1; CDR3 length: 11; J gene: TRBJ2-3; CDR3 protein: ASSRDNSDTQY
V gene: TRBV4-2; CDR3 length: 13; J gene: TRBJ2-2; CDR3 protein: ASSQGTGAPGELF
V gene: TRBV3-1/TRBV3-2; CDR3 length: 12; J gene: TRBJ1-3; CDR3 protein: ASSPGGGRNTIY
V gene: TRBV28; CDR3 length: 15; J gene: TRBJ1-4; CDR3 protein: ASSFTIGVSTNEKLF
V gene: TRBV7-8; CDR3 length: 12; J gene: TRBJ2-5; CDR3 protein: ASSWQNVQETQY
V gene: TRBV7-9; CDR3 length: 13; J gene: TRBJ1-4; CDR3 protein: ASSPQGPLNEKLF
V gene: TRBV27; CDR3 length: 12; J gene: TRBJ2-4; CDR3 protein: ASSSGLTKNIQY
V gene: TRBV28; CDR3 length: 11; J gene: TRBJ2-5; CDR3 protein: ASSFTGSETQY
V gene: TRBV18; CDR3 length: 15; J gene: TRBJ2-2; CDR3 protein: ASSPPRTGVVTGELF
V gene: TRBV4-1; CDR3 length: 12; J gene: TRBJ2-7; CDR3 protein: ASSARDSVGEQY
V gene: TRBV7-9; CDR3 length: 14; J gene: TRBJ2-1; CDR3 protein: ASSLVVGVTYNEQF
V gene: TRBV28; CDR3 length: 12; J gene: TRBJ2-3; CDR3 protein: ASSEGGGTDTQY
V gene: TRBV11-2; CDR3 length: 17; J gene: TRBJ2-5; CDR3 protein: ASSLDGPLLAGESETQY
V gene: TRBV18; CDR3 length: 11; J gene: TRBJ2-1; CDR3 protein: ASSLGAYNEQF
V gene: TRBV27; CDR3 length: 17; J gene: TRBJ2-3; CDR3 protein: ASSLSPTSGRAGTDTQY
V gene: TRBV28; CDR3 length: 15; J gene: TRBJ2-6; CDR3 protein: ASSQQGSGFGANVLT
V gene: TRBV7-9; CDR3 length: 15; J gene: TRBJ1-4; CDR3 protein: ASSSGQATIPNEKLF
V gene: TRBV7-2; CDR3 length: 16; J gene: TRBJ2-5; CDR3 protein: ASSFRLAGGFTQETQY
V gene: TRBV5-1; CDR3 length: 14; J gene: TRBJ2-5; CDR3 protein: ASSLASSGGEETQY
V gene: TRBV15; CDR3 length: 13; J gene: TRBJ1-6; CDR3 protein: ATSRGGQLNSPLH
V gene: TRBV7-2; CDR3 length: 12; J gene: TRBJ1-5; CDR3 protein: ASSSRLGDQPQH
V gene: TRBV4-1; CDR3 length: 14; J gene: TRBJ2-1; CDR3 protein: ASSQDMASRIGGQF
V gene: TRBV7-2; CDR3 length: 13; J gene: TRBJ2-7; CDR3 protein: ASSLGAGGLYEQY
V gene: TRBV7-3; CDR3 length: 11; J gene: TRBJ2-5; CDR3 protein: ASSLIMQETQY
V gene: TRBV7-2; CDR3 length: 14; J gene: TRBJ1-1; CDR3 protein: ASSLLLTGVGTEAF
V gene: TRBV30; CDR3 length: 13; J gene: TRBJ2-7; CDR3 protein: AWSIASGPSYEQY
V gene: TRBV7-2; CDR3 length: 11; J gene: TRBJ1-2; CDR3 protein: ASSLAARGEDT
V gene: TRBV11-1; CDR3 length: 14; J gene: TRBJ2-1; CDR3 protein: ASSLMRGLRYNEQF
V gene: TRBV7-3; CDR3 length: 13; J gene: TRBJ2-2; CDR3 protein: ASSKTRVGTGELF
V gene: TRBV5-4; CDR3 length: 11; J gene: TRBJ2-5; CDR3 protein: ASSPGQQETQY
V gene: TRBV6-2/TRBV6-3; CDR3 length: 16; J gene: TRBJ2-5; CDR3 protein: ASSSLSTTSGRRKTQY
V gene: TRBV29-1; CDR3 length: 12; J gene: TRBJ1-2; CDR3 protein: STENRGPDYGYT
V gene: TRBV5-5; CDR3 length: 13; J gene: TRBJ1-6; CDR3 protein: ASSPWDRGDSPLH
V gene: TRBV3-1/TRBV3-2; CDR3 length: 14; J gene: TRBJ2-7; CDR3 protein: ASSRLPGGSSYEQY
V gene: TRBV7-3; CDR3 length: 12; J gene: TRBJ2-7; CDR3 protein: ASLAGEGGVEQY
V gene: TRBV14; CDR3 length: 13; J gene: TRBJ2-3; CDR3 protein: ASSQVRNPTDTQY
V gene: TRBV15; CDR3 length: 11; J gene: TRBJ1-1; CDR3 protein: ATRRTGGTEAF
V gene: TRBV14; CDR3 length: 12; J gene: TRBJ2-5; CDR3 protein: ASSPLNYQETQY
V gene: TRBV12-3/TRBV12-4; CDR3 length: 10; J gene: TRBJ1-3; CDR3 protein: ASSLTGNTIY
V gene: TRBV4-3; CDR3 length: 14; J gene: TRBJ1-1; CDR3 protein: ASSRITGGRNTEAF
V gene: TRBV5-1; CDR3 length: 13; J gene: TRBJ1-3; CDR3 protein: ASSFGTAGGNTIY